Each of the 25 T cell receptor beta chains below was sequenced from the same sample in a study of blood T cell repertoires in COVID-19. Profiled with immunoSEQ multiplex PCR; TCRdb holds only in-frame clones, not every one. The sample consists of some 220,000 clones, around 90% of them appearing once. Sequenced material: peripheral blood. The receptors stem from a man aged 25 to 40 with COVID-19, enrolled during active disease.

The V call is TRBV28, the J call TRBJ2-7; TRBD1 matches 8 bases. J gave up 2 bases and V 6 bases, and 6 bases lay outside the gene matches. Germline lookup yields CDR1 MDHEN and CDR2 SYDVKM. CDR3 length equals 14 residues. CDR3 bases: TGTGCCAGCAGCTCCGGACAGGGAACCTACGAGCAGTACTTC. It specifies CASSSGQGTYEQYF.

This clone has only a few counts. This chain uses TRBV5-1 with TRBJ1-2; D unresolved. The CDR3 runs 13 residues. Deletions cut 0 bases from V and 7 bases from J, with 10 bases between. Germline V CDR1 and CDR2: SGHRS, YFSETQ. CDR3 nucleotides: TGCGCCAGCAGCTTGGACCTCTCCGGTGGCTACACCTTC. This translates into CASSLDLSGGYTF.

This chain connects TRBV7-9 to TRBJ1-1, with TRBD1 matching over 7 bases. Per germline, CDR1 SEHNR and CDR2 FQNEAQ (reference sequence). V was pared by 2 bases and J by 5 bases, with 8 bases of the junction left unmatched. The CDR3 contains 15 residues. CDR3 protein: CASSLPGQVGTEAFF. The CDR3 DNA reads as TGTGCCAGCAGCTTACCTGGACAGGTTGGAACTGAAGCTTTCTTT. The full variable domain, completed using reference TRBV7-9 and TRBJ1-1, is DTGVSQNPRHKITKRGQNVTFRCDPISEHNRLYWYRQTLGQGPEFLTYFQNEAQLEKSRLLSDRFSAERPKGSFSTLEIQRTEQGDSAMYLCASSLPGQVGTEAFFGQGTRLTVV.

V usage is TRBV6-6 and J usage is TRBJ2-5, with 7 bases lining up with TRBD1. After removal of 7 bases from V and 2 bases from J, the junction contained 7 bases not matched to a gene. This CDR3 has 14 residues. Germline CDR1 and CDR2: MNHNY and SVGAGI (reference sequence). The DNA of the CDR3 is TGTGCCAGCAACGGTCAGGGACAGCAAGAGACCCAGTACTTC. This encodes CASNGQGQQETQYF.

The V and J genes are TRBV5-1 and TRBJ1-6; D is perhaps TRBD1 (6 bases). Germline V CDR1 and CDR2: SGHRS, YFSETQ. V was trimmed by 4 bases and J by 9 bases, leaving 17 bases between them. There are 15 residues in the CDR3. CDR3 protein: CASSPLGGLGSPLHF. CDR3 bases: TGCGCCAGCAGCCCGCTCGGGGGGCTTGGTTCACCCCTCCACTTT.

The chain couples TRBV3-1 (or the pseudogene TRBV3-2) to TRBJ1-3; D might be TRBD1 (6 bases). CDR3 length: 14 amino acids. V was clipped by 3 bases and J by 4 bases, with 10 bases between them. CDR1 is LGHDT, CDR2 YNNKEL, per germline (reference sequence). CDR3 region: CASSQGAVGNTIYF. Here the CDR3 DNA reads TGTGCCAGCAGCCAGGGGGCGGTCGGAAACACCATATATTTT.

This chain uses TRBV19 with TRBJ1-3; D perhaps matches TRBD1 (5 bases). Germline V gene lookup returns CDR1 LNHDA and CDR2 SQIVND (reference sequence). V was trimmed by 5 bases and J by 3 bases, leaving 14 bases between them. This CDR3 is built from 15 residues. CDR3 coding DNA: TGTGCCAGTAGTCCCGGACAAGGGGTTGGAAACACCATATATTTT. This gives the protein CASSPGQGVGNTIYF.

In its sample, this clone was seen once. V usage is TRBV6-5 and J usage is TRBJ2-5, with 8 bases identical to TRBD1. The CDR3 consists of 16 residues. V lost 4 bases to trimming and J lost 3 bases; unmatched junction nucleotides: 10. CDR1 is MNHEY and CDR2 is SVGAGI in the germline V gene. The CDR3 is CASSLISGTGKETQYF. DNA for the CDR3: TGTGCCAGCAGTTTGATCTCCGGGACAGGCAAAGAGACCCAGTACTTC.

The chain links TRBV7-2 to TRBJ2-2, with D perhaps TRBD2 (6 bases). The CDR3 spans 16 residues. The V and J ends lost 1 base and 7 bases respectively, with 16 bases between them. The V gene's germline CDR1 is SGHTA and CDR2 FQGNSA. In DNA form, the CDR3 reads TGTGCCAGCAGCTTAGGGTCGGGACTTAACGTCGGGGAGCTGTTTTTT. Its protein is CASSLGSGLNVGELFF.

The chain recombines TRBV15 with TRBJ2-3, with a tentative D call TRBD2 (6 bases). V was shortened by 0 bases and J by 6 bases, with 7 bases between the two germline ends. The CDR3 runs to 13 residues. The germline V gene has CDR1 LNHNV and CDR2 YYDKDF (reference sequence). This CDR3 is CATSRDLADTQYF. The CDR3 nucleotides read TGTGCCACCAGCAGAGATCTAGCGGATACGCAGTATTTT.

The CDR3 reads CASSQGPDGTWPQHF. In nucleotides, the CDR3 is TGTGCCAGCAGCCAAGGGCCCGATGGGACTTGGCCCCAGCATTTT. V gene TRBV3-1 (or the pseudogene TRBV3-2) combines with J gene TRBJ1-5; D is perhaps TRBD1 (5 bases). V was shortened by 1 base and J by 9 bases, with 16 bases between the two germline ends. This CDR3 is built from 15 residues. Germline assignment: CDR1 LGHDT and CDR2 YNNKEL (reference sequence).

The chain has TRBV4-1 and TRBJ1-1; D gene ambiguous. Trimming took off 0 bases at V and 4 bases at J, with 9 bases between the two ends. From germline, CDR1 is MGHRA and CDR2 YSYEKL. This CDR3 region has 14 residues. DNA for the CDR3: TGCGCCAGCAGCCAAGATTGGAGGTCCACTGAAGCTTTCTTT. It codes for CASSQDWRSTEAFF.

The chain combines TRBV12-3 or TRBV12-4 with TRBJ2-5; D is unclear. CDR3 length: 11 amino acids. V lost 6 bases to trimming and J lost 9 bases, with 11 bases between them. The CDR3 bases are TGTGCCAGCAGCCCATCGTGGCCCCAGTACTTC. Its translation is CASSPSWPQYF.

The chain links TRBV5-6 to TRBJ2-3; D might be TRBD2 (5 bases). The germline gives CDR1 SGHDT, CDR2 YYEEEE. The CDR3 extends over 15 amino acids. The V end lost 1 base, the J end lost 0 bases, and 9 bases lay between the germline ends. The CDR3 bases are TGTGCCAGCAGCTTGCTTGGACTCAGCACAGATACGCAGTATTTT. Amino acids: CASSLLGLSTDTQYF.

The chain has TRBV6-1 and TRBJ1-1; 9 nucleotides align to TRBD1. The CDR3 contains 16 residues. Germline-derived CDR1 and CDR2 are MNHNS and SASEGT. Unmatched junction bases numbered 9, after V lost 1 base and J lost 6 bases. CDR3: CASSEGPGQGASEAFF. Written as DNA, the CDR3 is TGTGCCAGCAGTGAAGGGCCGGGACAGGGTGCATCTGAAGCTTTCTTT.

The genes are TRBV11-2 and TRBJ1-2; 7 positions match TRBD1. This CDR3 is built from 18 residues. Germline trimming cut 5 bases from V and 3 bases from J; bases unmatched to any gene: 18. Germline loops: CDR1 SGHAT, CDR2 FQNNGV. CDR3 loop: CASSLGTTRTGSYYGYTF. DNA for the CDR3: TGTGCCAGCAGCCTAGGAACTACAAGGACAGGCTCCTACTATGGCTACACCTTC.

This sequence joins TRBV12-5 and TRBJ2-6; D is unresolved. V was pared by 2 bases and J by 3 bases, with 14 bases between. CDR3 length: 17 residues. Germline V gene lookup returns CDR1 LGHNT and CDR2 FRNRAP. CDR3 amino acids: CASGLPGLLGGANVLTF. The CDR3 bases are TGTGCTAGTGGTTTGCCCGGGTTGCTCGGTGGGGCCAACGTCCTGACTTTC.

The chain joins TRBV18 to TRBJ1-5; D unclear. V lost 0 bases, J lost 6 bases, and 6 bases lay in between. Germline loops: CDR1 KGHSH, CDR2 LQKENI. The CDR3 runs to 13 residues. The CDR3 nucleotides are TGTGCCAGCTCACCACCTTCGGGTCAGCCCCAGCATTTT. It translates to CASSPPSGQPQHF.

The V and J genes are TRBV16 and TRBJ2-3; 7 bases are shared with TRBD1. Germline CDR1 KGHSY, CDR2 FQNENV. Trimming at V came to 0 bases and at J to 4 bases, leaving 13 bases not matched to a gene. The CDR3 is 18 amino acids. CDR3 in amino acids: CASSQSISGQSTSDTQYF. CDR3 coding DNA: TGTGCCAGCAGCCAATCTATTTCGGGACAGTCAACATCAGATACGCAGTATTTT.

The chain links TRBV23-1 to TRBJ2-3; TRBD2 matches at 11 bases. TRBV23-1 is classed as an ORF, of uncertain function. V trimming: 4 bases; J trimming: 3 bases; junction bases outside the gene matches: 15. The CDR3 extends over 19 amino acids. The CDR3 here is CASSRTSHLAGGQTDTQYF. In nucleotides, the CDR3 is TGCGCCAGCAGTCGGACTAGTCATCTAGCGGGGGGACAAACAGATACGCAGTATTTT.

The CDR3 bases are TGTGCCAGCAGTTTAAAAGGGCTAGCGGGGTACAATGAGCAGTTCTTC. Its translation: CASSLKGLAGYNEQFF. The chain couples TRBV27 to TRBJ2-1; 9 bases line up with TRBD2. The germline gives CDR1 MNHEY, CDR2 SMNVEV (reference sequence). The CDR3 spans 16 residues. V lost 2 bases and J lost 4; bases outside the gene matches: 6.

The rearrangement links TRBV24-1 to TRBJ2-1; the D is unclear. In germline, CDR1 is KGHDR, CDR2 SFDVKD. V gave up 3 bases and J gave up 3 bases, with 8 bases separating them. The CDR3 is 14 amino acids. In nucleotides, the CDR3 is TGTGCCACCAGTGATCGTGTCCGCTACAATGAGCAGTTCTTC. Translated: CATSDRVRYNEQFF.

V usage is TRBV6-5 and J usage is TRBJ2-7; TRBD1 agrees at 7 bases. The CDR3 consists of 14 residues. V shed 4 bases, J shed 4 bases, and the junction held 7 bases outside the gene matches. Germline values: CDR1 MNHEY, CDR2 SVGAGI. The CDR3, as DNA: TGTGCCAGCAGTTTTACGGGACAGCAGTACGAGCAGTACTTC. Translation: CASSFTGQQYEQYF.

This sequence joins TRBV19 and TRBJ1-2; D is undetermined. The germline CDR1 and CDR2 sequences are LNHDA and SQIVND (reference sequence). The V gene lost 3 bases and the J gene lost 5 bases, with 10 bases spanning the gap. This CDR3 comprises 13 residues. CDR3 sequence (DNA): TGTGCCAGTAGTATCTCCCGTCGGTATGGCTACACCTTC. Translated, it gives CASSISRRYGYTF.

This clone was detected only once. The chain links TRBV7-3 to TRBJ2-6, with D uncertain. Trimming pared 5 bases from V and 4 bases from J, leaving 12 bases between. CDR1 and CDR2 from the germline V gene are SGHTA and FQGTGA. There are 15 residues in the CDR3. The chain's CDR3 is CASSPSVAGANVLTF. CDR3 sequence (DNA): TGTGCCAGCAGCCCCTCGGTCGCCGGGGCCAACGTCCTGACTTTC.